Shown below are 24 T cell receptor beta chains from a single sample sequenced in a study of blood T cell repertoires in COVID-19. Generated by immunoSEQ multiplex PCR, the TCRdb table keeps only in-frame clones and is missing some. The sample contains under 300,000 clones, around 90% of which appear only once. Sequencing was performed on peripheral blood. These TCRs come from a woman in her 70s with active or convalescent COVID-19.

The chain is built from TRBV5-1 and TRBJ2-1; TRBD2 matches 9 bases. V trimming: 1 base; J trimming: 3 bases; junction bases outside the gene matches: 2. Germline loops: CDR1 SGHRS, CDR2 YFSETQ. This CDR3 comprises 15 residues. This CDR3 reads CASSLNSGGYNEQFF. DNA of the CDR3: TGCGCCAGCAGCTTGAATAGCGGGGGCTACAATGAGCAGTTCTTC.

The V gene is TRBV12-3 or TRBV12-4, the J gene TRBJ1-2; possibly TRBD1 for D (5 bases). Trimming pared 7 bases from V and 5 bases from J, leaving 14 bases between. The CDR3 spans 13 residues. Here the CDR3 reads CASIATETYGYTF. Here the CDR3 DNA reads TGTGCCAGCATCGCGACAGAGACTTATGGCTACACCTTC.

This clone has just a few counts. The chain combines TRBV10-3 with TRBJ1-3, with TRBD1 matching over 8 bases. The CDR3 runs 15 residues. The germline V gene has CDR1 ENHRY and CDR2 SYGVKD. With V trimmed by 4 bases and J by 7 bases, 9 bases remained unmatched. This CDR3 is CAISADRGIGNTIYF. Written as DNA, the CDR3 is TGTGCCATCAGTGCCGACAGGGGTATAGGGAACACCATATATTTT.

This rearrangement joins TRBV6-5 to TRBJ2-2; 7 nucleotides align to TRBD2. J gave up 4 bases and V 7 bases, and 9 bases lay outside the gene matches. The CDR3 sequence is 15 residues long. Germline values: CDR1 MNHEY, CDR2 SVGAGI. The CDR3 nucleotides are TGTGCCAGCAAGGGCCCTAGCGGAGGCACCGGGGAGCTGTTTTTT. Encoded protein: CASKGPSGGTGELFF.

The chain recombines TRBV5-4 with TRBJ1-2; no clear D. The CDR3 covers 14 residues. V lost 7 bases and J lost 7, with 20 bases in between. CDR1 is SGHNT and CDR2 is YYREEE in the germline V gene (reference sequence). CDR3 sequence reads: CASFEPAVLGGYTF. For the CDR3, the DNA is TGTGCCAGCTTCGAACCCGCGGTTCTGGGTGGCTACACCTTC. Using reference TRBV5-4 and TRBJ1-2 for the parts outside the CDR3, the full variable domain is ETGVTQSPTHLIKTRGQQVTLRCSSQSGHNTVSWYQQALGQGPQFIFQYYREEENGRGNFPPRFSGLQFPNYSSELNVNALELDDSALYLCASFEPAVLGGYTFGSGTRLTVV.

The CDR3, as DNA: TGTGCCAGCAACTACAGGGAATACACTGAAGCTTTCTTT. It is translated as CASNYREYTEAFF. The chain has TRBV12-3 or TRBV12-4 and TRBJ1-1; the D gene is possibly TRBD1 (6 bases). V was shortened by 7 bases and J by 3 bases, with 12 bases between the two germline ends. The CDR3 consists of 13 residues.

Notes on this clone: Sequence at one end of the junction differs from germline and may be a read error. The chain recombines TRBV6-5 with TRBJ1-2; D gene unclear. There are 13 residues in the CDR3. Germline V lookup: CDR1 MNHEY, CDR2 SVGAGI. The CDR3 DNA follows: TGTGCCAGCAGTGACTCTTACAATCATGGCTACACCTTC. Protein sequence: CASSDSYNHGYTF.

This rearrangement joins TRBV5-6 to TRBJ1-2; a possible D gene is TRBD1 (6 bases). Germline assignment: CDR1 SGHDT and CDR2 YYEEEE. The CDR3 runs 11 residues. Here the CDR3 reads CVNFRGNGYTF. Written as DNA, the CDR3 is TGTGTCAATTTCAGGGGTAATGGCTACACCTTC.

This clone showed up just a few times. The chain recombines TRBV6-5 with TRBJ1-1; D is uncertain. V was cut by 2 bases and J by 1 base, with 8 bases left in between. CDR1 and CDR2 from the germline V gene are MNHEY and SVGAGI. The CDR3 covers 14 residues. CDR3 sequence: CASSYGGSNTEAFF. CDR3 sequence (DNA): TGTGCCAGCAGTTACGGAGGGTCGAACACTGAAGCTTTCTTT.

Only one count was recorded for this clone. This sequence joins TRBV6-5 and TRBJ2-7; D is unresolved. V lost 0 bases, J lost 5 bases, and 5 bases lay in between. Germline V CDR1 and CDR2: MNHEY, SVGAGI. The CDR3 spans 12 residues. The CDR3, as DNA: TGTGCCAGCAGTTACTCAGTAGACGAGCAGTACTTC. Translated, it gives CASSYSVDEQYF.

A word on this clone: Other nucleotide sequences from this sample produce the same CDR3. This chain uses TRBV6-2 or TRBV6-3 with TRBJ2-7; no reliable D call. V was shortened by 4 bases and J by 2 bases, with 3 bases between the two germline ends. CDR1 is MNHEY, CDR2 SVGEGT, per germline. This CDR3 has 11 amino acids. The CDR3 DNA reads TGTGCCAGCAGTTCTACCTACGAGCAGTACTTC. This codes for CASSSTYEQYF.

The chain employs TRBV6-5 and TRBJ1-2; D remains unclear. Trimming cost V 0 bases and J 7 bases, with 6 bases left between them. Per germline, CDR1 MNHEY and CDR2 SVGAGI. CDR3 length: 12 amino acids. The CDR3 coding sequence is TGTGCCAGCAGTTACTCGTCGGGTGGCTACACCTTC. Translating gives CASSYSSGGYTF.

The V and J genes are TRBV12-3 or TRBV12-4 and TRBJ1-2, with 8 bases matching TRBD1. The CDR3 sequence is 12 residues long. V gave up 5 bases and J gave up 8 bases; unmatched junction bases: 4. The CDR3 DNA sequence: TGTGCCAGCAGTGGACAGGGAGGAGGCTACACCTTC. It codes for CASSGQGGGYTF.

The gene calls are TRBV5-1 and TRBJ1-5; D call uncertain. The V gene's germline CDR1 is SGHRS and CDR2 YFSETQ. The V end lost 4 bases, the J end lost 0 bases, and 11 bases lay between the germline ends. The CDR3 sequence is 15 residues long. The CDR3 protein is CASSAEGYSNQPQHF. The CDR3 DNA reads as TGCGCCAGCAGCGCCGAGGGATATAGCAATCAGCCCCAGCATTTT.

CDR3 region: CASSSTGGDTDTQYF. DNA for the CDR3: TGTGCCAGCAGCTCGACAGGGGGCGACACAGATACGCAGTATTTT. This chain uses TRBV11-2 with TRBJ2-3, with 10 nucleotides matching TRBD1. The CDR3 is 15 residues long. Germline V CDR1 and CDR2: SGHAT, FQNNGV. Unmatched junction bases numbered 3, after V lost 4 bases and J lost 2 bases.

The chain combines TRBV4-3 with TRBJ2-6; D is undetermined. Germline V gives CDR1 LGHNA, CDR2 YSLEER. CDR3 length equals 14 residues. The V and J ends lost 0 bases and 3 bases respectively, with 3 bases between them. CDR3 sequence: CASSQDFGANVLTF. The DNA of the CDR3 is TGCGCCAGCAGCCAAGACTTTGGGGCCAACGTCCTGACTTTC.

This chain connects TRBV2 to TRBJ1-5; no definite D call. Germline V gives CDR1 SNHLY, CDR2 FYNNEI. Deletions cut 5 bases from V and 4 bases from J, with 3 bases between. The CDR3 spans 11 residues. CDR3 loop: CASSRNQPQHF. For the CDR3, the DNA is TGTGCCAGCAGTCGGAATCAGCCCCAGCATTTT.

The gene calls are TRBV10-2 and TRBJ1-2; D is undetermined. V gave up 6 bases and J gave up 2 bases, with 25 bases separating them. This CDR3 is built from 18 residues. Germline CDR1 reads WSHSY; CDR2 reads SAAADI. CDR3 sequence (DNA): TGCGCCAGCAGAGAAAGCGGCAAGGAAGGCTGGGGAAACTATGGCTACACCTTC. It translates to CASRESGKEGWGNYGYTF.

This chain joins TRBV7-8 and TRBJ1-5; TRBD1 might be the D (6 bases). The CDR3 length is 15 residues. CDR1 and CDR2 (germline): SGHVS, FQNEAQ. V was shortened by 7 bases and J by 0 bases, with 13 bases between the two germline ends. Here the CDR3 reads CASNSAGDSNQPQHF. The CDR3 nucleotides are TGTGCCAGCAATTCAGCAGGGGATAGCAATCAGCCCCAGCATTTT.

This clone was counted once. The V gene is TRBV11-2, the J gene TRBJ2-7; 9 bases agree with TRBD2. Germline values: CDR1 SGHAT, CDR2 FQNNGV. The CDR3 loop spans 17 amino acids. The V gene end was trimmed by 5 bases and the J gene end by 0 bases; junction bases not matched to a gene: 11. CDR3 sequence reads: CASSPEGLASFSYEQYF. The CDR3 DNA reads TGTGCCAGCAGCCCGGAGGGACTAGCTTCTTTCTCCTACGAGCAGTACTTC.

This clone was seen just once. The chain links TRBV5-1 to TRBJ1-1; TRBD1 agrees at 7 bases. V shed 3 bases, J shed 3 bases, and the junction held 11 bases outside the gene matches. The CDR3 extends over 16 amino acids. The germline CDR1 and CDR2 sequences are SGHRS and YFSETQ. The chain's CDR3 is CASSSGQVGGYTEAFF. CDR3 DNA sequence: TGCGCCAGCAGCTCCGGACAGGTGGGCGGTTACACTGAAGCTTTCTTT.

This chain connects TRBV5-4 to TRBJ1-5, with a weak D call TRBD1 (6 bases). This CDR3 has 13 amino acids. CDR1 and CDR2 (germline): SGHNT, YYREEE (reference sequence). Trimming left V 3 bases short and J 2 bases short, with 6 bases between. The DNA of the CDR3 is TGTGCCAGCAGCTCAGGGGGCAATCAGCCCCAGCATTTT. Translated, it gives CASSSGGNQPQHF.

In this sample, this clone turned up a few times. The sample has other DNA sequences that encode this CDR3 too. This rearrangement joins TRBV7-8 to TRBJ1-2; TRBD1 matches 12 bases. Germline CDR1 is SGHVS and CDR2 is FQNEAQ. This CDR3 is built from 17 residues. The ends lost 3 bases at V and 8 bases at J; junction bases unmatched: 13. The CDR3 spells CASSFSSVGTGGWGYTF. DNA of the CDR3: TGTGCCAGCAGCTTTTCTAGCGTAGGGACAGGGGGCTGGGGCTACACCTTC.

The chain joins TRBV6-5 to TRBJ2-7, with TRBD1 matching 8 bases. Germline CDR1 MNHEY, CDR2 SVGAGI. The CDR3 is 16 residues long. Unmatched junction bases numbered 15, after V lost 4 bases and J lost 7 bases. The CDR3 coding sequence is TGTGCCAGCAGTTTTTTTAGTGAGGACAGGGCACGGGAGCAGTACTTC. Residues: CASSFFSEDRAREQYF.